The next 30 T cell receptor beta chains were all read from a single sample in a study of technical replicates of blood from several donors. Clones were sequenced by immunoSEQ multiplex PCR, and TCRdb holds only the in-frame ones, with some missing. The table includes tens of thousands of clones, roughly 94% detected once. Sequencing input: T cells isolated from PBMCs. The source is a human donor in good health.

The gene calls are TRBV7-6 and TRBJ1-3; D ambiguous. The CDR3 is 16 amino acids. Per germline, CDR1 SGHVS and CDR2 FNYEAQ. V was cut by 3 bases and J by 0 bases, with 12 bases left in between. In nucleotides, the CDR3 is TGTGCCAGCAGCTTTGGCCTAGAAAGCTCTGGAAACACCATATATTTT. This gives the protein CASSFGLESSGNTIYF.

The CDR3 sequence: CASSLAIGGGLTDTQYF. The CDR3 DNA reads TGTGCCAGCAGCTTAGCAATCGGGGGAGGCCTGACAGATACGCAGTATTTT. V gene TRBV7-2 combines with J gene TRBJ2-3, with a tentative D call TRBD2 (6 bases). This CDR3 has 17 amino acids. Germline CDR1 and CDR2: SGHTA and FQGNSA. The ends were cut back, 0 bases at V and 3 bases at J, with 16 bases in the middle.

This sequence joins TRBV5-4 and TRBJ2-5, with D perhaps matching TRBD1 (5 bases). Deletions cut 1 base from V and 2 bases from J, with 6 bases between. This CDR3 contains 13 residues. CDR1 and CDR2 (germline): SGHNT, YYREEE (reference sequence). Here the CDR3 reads CASSLNRQETQYF. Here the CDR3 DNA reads TGTGCCAGCAGCTTGAACAGGCAAGAGACCCAGTACTTC.

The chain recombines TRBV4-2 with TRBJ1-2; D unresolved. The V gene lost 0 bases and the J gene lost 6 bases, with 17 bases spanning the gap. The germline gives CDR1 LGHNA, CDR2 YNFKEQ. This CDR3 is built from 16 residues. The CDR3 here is CASSQDLESILDGYTF. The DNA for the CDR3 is TGTGCCAGCAGCCAAGATCTCGAGAGTATCCTGGATGGCTACACCTTC.

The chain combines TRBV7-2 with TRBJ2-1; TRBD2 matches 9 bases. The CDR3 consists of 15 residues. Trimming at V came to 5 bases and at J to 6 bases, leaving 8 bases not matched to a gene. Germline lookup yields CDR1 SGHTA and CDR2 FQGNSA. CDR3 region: CASSRLSGRINEQFF. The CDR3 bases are TGTGCCAGCAGCCGACTTAGCGGGAGAATCAATGAGCAGTTCTTC.

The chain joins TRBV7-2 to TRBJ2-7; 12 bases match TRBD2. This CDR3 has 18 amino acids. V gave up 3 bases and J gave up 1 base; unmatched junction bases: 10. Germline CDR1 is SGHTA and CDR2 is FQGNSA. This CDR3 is CASSLNPGLAGRSYEQYF. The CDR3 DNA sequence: TGTGCCAGCAGCTTGAACCCGGGACTAGCGGGCAGGTCCTACGAGCAGTACTTC.

CDR3 loop: CASSLEYSHSLSNQPQHF. The CDR3 bases are TGTGCCAGCAGCTTAGAATACTCCCACAGCCTTAGCAATCAGCCCCAGCATTTT. The rearrangement uses TRBV7-9 and TRBJ1-5; D remains unclear. V was pared by 1 base and J by 0 bases, with 16 bases between. The CDR3 is made up of 18 amino acids. Germline V gene lookup returns CDR1 SEHNR and CDR2 FQNEAQ (reference sequence).

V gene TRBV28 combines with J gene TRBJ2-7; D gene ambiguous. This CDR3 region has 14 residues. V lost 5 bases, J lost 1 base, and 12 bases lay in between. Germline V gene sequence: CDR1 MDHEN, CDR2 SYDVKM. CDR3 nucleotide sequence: TGTGCCAGCAGTCACGCGAGCCCTTCCTACGAGCAGTACTTC. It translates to CASSHASPSYEQYF.

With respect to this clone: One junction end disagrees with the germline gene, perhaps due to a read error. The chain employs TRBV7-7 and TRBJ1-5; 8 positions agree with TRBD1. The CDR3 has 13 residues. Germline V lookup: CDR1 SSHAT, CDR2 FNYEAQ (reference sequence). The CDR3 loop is CASSLDRDQPQHF. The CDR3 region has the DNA TGTGCTAGCAGCTTGGACAGGGATCAGCCCCAGCATTTT.

The DNA of the CDR3 is TGTGCCAGCAGTTACTCCCCTAGAAGCACCGGGGAGCTGTTTTTT. Amino acids: CASSYSPRSTGELFF. The J gene is TRBJ2-2, the V gene TRBV6-5; D unclear. Germline V lookup: CDR1 MNHEY, CDR2 SVGAGI. V was shortened by 0 bases and J by 4 bases, with 9 bases between the two germline ends. The CDR3 has 15 residues.

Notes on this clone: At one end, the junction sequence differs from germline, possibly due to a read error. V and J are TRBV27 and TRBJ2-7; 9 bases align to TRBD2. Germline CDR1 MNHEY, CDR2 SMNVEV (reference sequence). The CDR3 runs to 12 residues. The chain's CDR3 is CASSSTSGNSSF. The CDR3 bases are TGTGCCAGCAGTTCGACTAGCGGTAACTCTTCCTTC.

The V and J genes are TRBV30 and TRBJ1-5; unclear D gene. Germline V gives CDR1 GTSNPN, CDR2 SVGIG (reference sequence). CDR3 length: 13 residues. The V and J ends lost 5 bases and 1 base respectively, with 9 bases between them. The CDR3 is CAWGQGSNQPQHF. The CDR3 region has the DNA TGTGCCTGGGGGCAAGGAAGCAATCAGCCCCAGCATTTT.

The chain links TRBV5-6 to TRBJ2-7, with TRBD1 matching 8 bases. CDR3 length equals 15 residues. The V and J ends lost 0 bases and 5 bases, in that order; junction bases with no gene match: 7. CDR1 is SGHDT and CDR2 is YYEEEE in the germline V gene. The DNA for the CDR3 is TGTGCCAGCAGCTTGGGCAGGGGGCTATTTGACGAGCAGTACTTC. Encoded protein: CASSLGRGLFDEQYF. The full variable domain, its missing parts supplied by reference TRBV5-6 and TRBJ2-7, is DAGVTQSPTHLIKTRGQQVTLRCSPKSGHDTVSWYQQALGQGPQFIFQYYEEEERQRGNFPDRFSGHQFPNYSSELNVNALLLGDSALYLCASSLGRGLFDEQYFGPGTRLTVT.

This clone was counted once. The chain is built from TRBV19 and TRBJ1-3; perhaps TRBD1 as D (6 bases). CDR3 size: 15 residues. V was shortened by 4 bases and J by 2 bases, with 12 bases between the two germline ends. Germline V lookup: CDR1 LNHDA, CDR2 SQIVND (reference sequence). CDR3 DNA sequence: TGTGCCAGTAGTAGCTCACAGGGCGCTGGAAACACCATATATTTT. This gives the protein CASSSSQGAGNTIYF.

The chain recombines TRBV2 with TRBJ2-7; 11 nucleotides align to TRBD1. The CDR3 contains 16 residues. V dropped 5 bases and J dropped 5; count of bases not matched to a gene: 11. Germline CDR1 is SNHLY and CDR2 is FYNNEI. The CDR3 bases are TGTGCCAGCAGTCCCCGGTGGGGGACAGGGGGTGACGAGCAGTACTTC. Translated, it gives CASSPRWGTGGDEQYF.

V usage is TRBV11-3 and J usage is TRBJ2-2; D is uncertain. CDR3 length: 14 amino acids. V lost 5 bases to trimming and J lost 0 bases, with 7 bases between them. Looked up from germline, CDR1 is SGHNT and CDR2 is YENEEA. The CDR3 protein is CASSPPTNTGELFF. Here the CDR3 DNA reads TGTGCCAGCAGCCCCCCCACGAACACCGGGGAGCTGTTTTTT.

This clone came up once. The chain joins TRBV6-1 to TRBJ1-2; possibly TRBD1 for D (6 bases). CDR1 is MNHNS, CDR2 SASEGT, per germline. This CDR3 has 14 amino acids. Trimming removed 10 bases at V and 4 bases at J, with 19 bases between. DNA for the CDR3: TGTGCCACCGAAGACAGGCTATCTAGCTATGGCTACACCTTC. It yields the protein CATEDRLSSYGYTF.

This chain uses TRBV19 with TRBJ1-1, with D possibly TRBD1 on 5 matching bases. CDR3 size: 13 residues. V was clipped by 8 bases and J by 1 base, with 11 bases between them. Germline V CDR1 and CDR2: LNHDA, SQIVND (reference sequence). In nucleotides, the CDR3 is TGTGCCAGTGACCCCGGGGGGAACACTGAAGCTTTCTTT. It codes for CASDPGGNTEAFF.

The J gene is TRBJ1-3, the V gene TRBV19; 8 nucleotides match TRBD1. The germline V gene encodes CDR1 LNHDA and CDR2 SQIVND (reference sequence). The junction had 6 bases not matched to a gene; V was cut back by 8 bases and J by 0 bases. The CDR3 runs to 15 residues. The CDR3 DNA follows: TGTGCCAGTGGGGACAGGACTAGCTCTGGAAACACCATATATTTT. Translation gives CASGDRTSSGNTIYF.

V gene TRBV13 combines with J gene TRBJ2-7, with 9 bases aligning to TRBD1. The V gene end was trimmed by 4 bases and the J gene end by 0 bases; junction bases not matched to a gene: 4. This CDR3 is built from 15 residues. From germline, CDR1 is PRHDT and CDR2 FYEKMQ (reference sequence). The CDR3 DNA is TGTGCCAGCAGCTCTGGACAGGGGAACTCCTACGAGCAGTACTTC. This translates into CASSSGQGNSYEQYF. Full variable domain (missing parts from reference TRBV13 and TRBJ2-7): AAGVIQSPRHLIKEKRETATLKCYPIPRHDTVYWYQQGPGQDPQFLISFYEKMQSDKGSIPDRFSAQQFSDYHSELNMSSLELGDSALYFCASSSGQGNSYEQYFGPGTRLTVT.

The CDR3 DNA follows: TGTGCCAGCAGCTTAGGGGGAGCTGAAGCTTTCTTT. As protein: CASSLGGAEAFF. This sequence joins TRBV7-9 and TRBJ1-1; D call uncertain. Germline values: CDR1 SEHNR, CDR2 FQNEAQ (reference sequence). The CDR3 runs to 12 residues. V lost 1 base and J 6 bases, leaving 6 bases between the germline ends.

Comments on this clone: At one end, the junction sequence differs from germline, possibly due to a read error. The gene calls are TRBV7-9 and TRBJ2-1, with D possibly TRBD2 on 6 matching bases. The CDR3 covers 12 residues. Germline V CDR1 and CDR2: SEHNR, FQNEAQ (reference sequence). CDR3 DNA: TGTGCCAGCAGCTTAGGTGGGGGGTCTTGGGTCTTC. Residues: CASSLGGGSWVF.

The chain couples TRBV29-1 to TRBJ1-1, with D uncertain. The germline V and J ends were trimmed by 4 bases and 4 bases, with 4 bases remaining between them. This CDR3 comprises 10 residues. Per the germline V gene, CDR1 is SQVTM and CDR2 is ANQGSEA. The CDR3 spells CSVGGTEAFF. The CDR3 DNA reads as TGCAGCGTTGGCGGCACTGAAGCTTTCTTT.

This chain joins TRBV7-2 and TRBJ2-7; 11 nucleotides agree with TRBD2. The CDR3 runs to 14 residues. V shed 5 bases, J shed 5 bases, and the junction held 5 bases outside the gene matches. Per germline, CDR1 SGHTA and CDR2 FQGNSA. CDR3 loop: CASSNLAGGDEQYF. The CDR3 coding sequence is TGTGCCAGCAGCAATCTAGCGGGAGGCGACGAGCAGTACTTC.

CDR3 sequence reads: CASSVLITSGAYNEQFF. For the CDR3, the DNA is TGTGCCAGCAGCGTTCTCATTACTAGCGGAGCTTACAATGAGCAGTTCTTC. The V call is TRBV9, the J call TRBJ2-1; 8 bases match TRBD2. CDR1 is SGDLS and CDR2 is YYNGEE in the germline V gene. This CDR3 is built from 17 residues. Unmatched junction bases numbered 11, after V lost 2 bases and J lost 4 bases.

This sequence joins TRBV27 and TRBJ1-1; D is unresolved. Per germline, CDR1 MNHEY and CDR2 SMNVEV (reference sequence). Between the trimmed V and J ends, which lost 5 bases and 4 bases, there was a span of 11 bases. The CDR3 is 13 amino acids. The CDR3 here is CASSPGYATEAFF. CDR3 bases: TGTGCCAGCAGTCCCGGGTACGCCACTGAAGCTTTCTTT.

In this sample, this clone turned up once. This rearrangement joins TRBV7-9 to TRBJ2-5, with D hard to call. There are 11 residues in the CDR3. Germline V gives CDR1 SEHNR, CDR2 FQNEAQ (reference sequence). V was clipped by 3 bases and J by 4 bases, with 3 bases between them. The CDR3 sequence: CASSFRETQYF. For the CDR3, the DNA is TGTGCCAGCAGCTTTCGAGAGACCCAGTACTTC.

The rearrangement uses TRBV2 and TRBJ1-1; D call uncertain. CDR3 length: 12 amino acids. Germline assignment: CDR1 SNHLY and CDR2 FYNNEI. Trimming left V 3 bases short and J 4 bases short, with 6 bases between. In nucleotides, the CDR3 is TGTGCCAGCAGTGACGGTGGCACTGAAGCTTTCTTT. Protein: CASSDGGTEAFF. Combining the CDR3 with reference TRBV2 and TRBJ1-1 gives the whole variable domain EPEVTQTPSHQVTQMGQEVILRCVPISNHLYFYWYRQILGQKVEFLVSFYNNEISEKSEIFDDQFSVERPDGSNFTLKIRSTKLEDSAMYFCASSDGGTEAFFGQGTRLTVV.

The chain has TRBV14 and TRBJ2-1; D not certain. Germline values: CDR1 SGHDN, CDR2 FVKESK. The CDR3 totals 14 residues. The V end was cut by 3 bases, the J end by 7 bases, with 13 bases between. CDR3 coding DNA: TGTGCCAGCAGCCACTTGATTATGAGTAATGAGCAGTTCTTC. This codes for CASSHLIMSNEQFF.

The CDR3 sequence: CASSLAPGTSSRNEQFF. The CDR3, as DNA: TGTGCCAGCAGCTTAGCCCCCGGGACTAGCTCTAGGAATGAGCAGTTCTTC. The J gene is TRBJ2-1, the V gene TRBV7-9, with TRBD2 identical over 9 bases. Germline V CDR1 and CDR2: SEHNR, FQNEAQ (reference sequence). The CDR3 has 17 residues. V was pared by 0 bases and J by 7 bases, with 10 bases of the junction left unmatched.